The 17 T cell receptor beta chains below all came from one sample that was sequenced in a study of T-cell memory formation after mild COVID-19. TCRdb processed the 5' RACE reads anew with MiXCR; each CDR3 protein has one entry. The sample has about 110,000 distinct CDR3 sequences, roughly a sixth seen once. The sample was PBMCs or a T cell subset sorted from them (not recorded which). These receptors all stem from a man younger than 30 who had mild COVID-19 (a few samples of this study predate the infection). Cell type and time point are not known.

The chain employs TRBV7-8 and TRBJ1-2; no clear D gene. CDR1 and CDR2 from the germline V gene are SGHVS and FQNEAQ. V was trimmed by 3 bases and J by 2 bases, leaving 10 bases between them. The CDR3 runs 14 residues. This CDR3 is CASSLDLGNYGYTF. The CDR3 region has the DNA TGTGCCAGCAGCTTGGACTTAGGGAACTATGGCTACACCTTC.

This clonotype was observed a handful of times. This CDR3 is CAIRSTTDYNYGYTF. DNA of the CDR3: TGTGCCATCAGATCCACAACTGATTATAACTATGGCTACACCTTC. This sequence joins TRBV10-3 and TRBJ1-2; unclear D gene. This CDR3 has 15 amino acids. CDR1 and CDR2 from the germline V gene are ENHRY and SYGVKD. V was trimmed by 6 bases and J by 1 base, leaving 15 bases between them.

J is TRBJ2-5 and V is TRBV20-1, with D unresolved. CDR1 and CDR2 (germline): DFQATT, SNEGSKA (reference sequence). The length of the CDR3 is 16 residues. Trimming pared 0 bases from V and 2 bases from J, leaving 16 bases between. The CDR3 spells CSARDWQDTLQETQYF. CDR3 bases: TGCAGTGCTAGAGACTGGCAAGATACCCTACAAGAGACCCAGTACTTC.

CDR3 region: CASSQSLWDGYTF. The CDR3, as DNA: TGTGCCAGCTCACAAAGTCTTTGGGATGGCTACACCTTC. The gene calls are TRBV18 and TRBJ1-2, with no clear D. Germline V gene lookup returns CDR1 KGHSH and CDR2 LQKENI. Trimming left V 4 bases short and J 6 bases short, with 12 bases between. This CDR3 has 13 amino acids.

This clonotype was counted a few times. One end of the junction does not line up with germline, which may come from a read error. The chain joins TRBV6-6 to TRBJ2-7, with D maybe TRBD1 (7 bases). The CDR3 spans 14 residues. The germline CDR1 and CDR2 sequences are MNHNY and SVGAGI (reference sequence). CDR3 DNA: TGTGCCAGCAGTTACGAACCAGGGGGGTTGTCGAGTAGCTTC. Protein sequence: CASSYEPGGLSSSF.

J is TRBJ1-2 and V is TRBV7-6; 9 bases align to TRBD1. Germline V CDR1 and CDR2: SGHVS, FNYEAQ. Trimming removed 4 bases from V and 5 bases from J; junction bases left unmatched: 5. The CDR3 extends over 14 amino acids. The CDR3: CASSSGDRVYGYTF. The DNA of the CDR3 is TGTGCCAGCAGCTCCGGGGACAGGGTGTATGGCTACACCTTC.

This clonotype has just a few counts. The chain recombines TRBV20-1 with TRBJ2-2, with a weak D call TRBD1 (6 bases). Germline CDR1 DFQATT, CDR2 SNEGSKA (reference sequence). V gave up 6 bases and J gave up 4 bases, with 12 bases separating them. The CDR3 runs 13 residues. CDR3 bases: TGCAGTGCAGCACAGGGTTCCACCGGGGAGCTGTTTTTT. Protein sequence: CSAAQGSTGELFF.

This chain joins TRBV20-1 and TRBJ2-6; D remains unclear. CDR3 length: 12 amino acids. CDR1 is DFQATT and CDR2 is SNEGSKA in the germline V gene (reference sequence). V was clipped by 0 bases and J by 4 bases, with 1 base between them. The CDR3, as DNA: TGCAGTGCTAGAGAGGGGGCCAACGTCCTGACTTTC. It yields the protein CSAREGANVLTF.

Worth noting for this clonotype: It is unclear where the CDR3 begins or ends on the DNA, so no DNA is shown, and the CDR3 is as TCRdb lists it. The V call is TRBV12-3 or TRBV12-4, the J call TRBJ2-5; the DNA was not compared with TRBD2, the D call given in the table. The CDR3 has 16 amino acids, counting both end residues. CDR3 sequence: CASSTSERGGWETQYF.

The chain uses TRBV6-6 and TRBJ2-3, with unresolved D. The V gene lost 2 bases and the J gene lost 4 bases, with 13 bases spanning the gap. The germline gives CDR1 MNHNY, CDR2 SVGAGI (reference sequence). The CDR3 has 15 residues. The DNA of the CDR3 is TGTGCCAGCAGTTACCCCGCGAATTCTGCAGATACGCAGTATTTT. Its protein is CASSYPANSADTQYF.

As regards this clonotype: The junction shows a germline mismatch at one end, possibly a read error. The chain couples TRBV5-4 to TRBJ2-2, with 7 bases lining up with TRBD2. This CDR3 is built from 15 residues. CDR1 and CDR2 (germline): SGHNT, YYREEE (reference sequence). Written as DNA, the CDR3 is TGTGCCAGCAGGTTGGGAGGGGCTGACACCGGGGAGCTGTTTTTT. It codes for CASRLGGADTGELFF. Supplemented by reference TRBV5-4 and TRBJ2-2, the full variable domain reads ETGVTQSPTHLIKTRGQQVTLRCSSQSGHNTVSWYQQALGQGPQFIFQYYREEENGRGNFPPRFSGLQFPNYSSELNVNALELDDSALYLCASRLGGADTGELFFGEGSRLTVL.

There are a few counts of this clonotype. V usage is TRBV5-1 and J usage is TRBJ2-3; tentative D call: TRBD1 (6 bases). The CDR3 contains 15 residues. V lost 0 bases to trimming and J lost 4 bases, with 12 bases between them. Germline loops: CDR1 SGHRS, CDR2 YFSETQ. The CDR3: CASSLDGGSADTQYF. For the CDR3, the DNA is TGCGCCAGCAGCTTGGATGGGGGCAGCGCAGATACGCAGTATTTT.

The chain carries TRBV12-3 or TRBV12-4 and TRBJ2-7; TRBD1 agrees at 9 bases. V dropped 5 bases and J dropped 0; count of bases not matched to a gene: 5. The CDR3 spans 15 residues. The CDR3 spells CASSPGQGSSYEQYF. CDR3 bases: TGTGCCAGCAGTCCAGGACAGGGGAGCTCCTACGAGCAGTACTTC.

The chain combines TRBV20-1 with TRBJ1-1; no clear D gene. Trimming cost V 1 base and J 0 bases, with 6 bases left between them. CDR1 and CDR2 from the germline V gene are DFQATT and SNEGSKA (reference sequence). This CDR3 region has 13 residues. CDR3: CSARAWMNTEAFF. The DNA for the CDR3 is TGCAGTGCTAGAGCGTGGATGAACACTGAAGCTTTCTTT.

This chain uses TRBV12-3 or TRBV12-4 with TRBJ1-2; tentative D call: TRBD1 (6 bases). The CDR3 is 14 residues long. Trimming took 6 bases from V and 8 from J, leaving 19 bases between them. CDR3 protein: CASSLGQRLRGYTF. The CDR3 region has the DNA TGTGCCAGCAGCCTCGGACAGAGGCTTAGGGGCTACACCTTC.

This clonotype was detected a few times. The chain is built from TRBV6-5 and TRBJ2-3; a weak D match, TRBD1 (6 bases). The CDR3 totals 17 residues. Per germline, CDR1 MNHEY and CDR2 SVGAGI. Trimming took off 5 bases at V and 4 bases at J, with 22 bases between the two ends. CDR3 bases: TGTGCCAGCAGTACCAACTTCAGGACAGCTGGGTCAGATACGCAGTATTTT. It yields the protein CASSTNFRTAGSDTQYF.

This clonotype was seen a handful of times. The chain recombines TRBV5-1 with TRBJ2-3; TRBD2 might be the D (6 bases). From germline, CDR1 is SGHRS and CDR2 YFSETQ. V lost 0 bases to trimming and J lost 2 bases, with 16 bases between them. This CDR3 has 17 amino acids. Written as DNA, the CDR3 is TGCGCCAGCAGCTTGGCCCGCGGAGCGGGTGACACAGATACGCAGTATTTT. Translated: CASSLARGAGDTDTQYF.